The entry below gives a single TCR beta chain sequence along with its context. Primers used in a second PCR of about 6 to 11 cycles were a sample-barcoded 5' primer and a J-beta primer mix. A 12-random-nucleotide template-switch adaptor tagged each cDNA molecule. Using its own MiXCR run on the 5' RACE reads, TCRdb lists one record per CDR3 protein. Of 1,500,000 or so distinct CDR3 sequences in the sample, about 42% are singletons; the top ten hold about 4%. This entry is derived from a study of blood T cells in healthy people across ages. CDR3 size: 12 residues. J lost 11 bases, V lost 7 bases, and 13 bases had no gene match. CDR1 and CDR2 (germline): SQVTM, ANQGSEA.

The sequenced sample consisted of blood. The TCR originated in a woman younger than 35 in good health. The chain carries TRBV29-1 and TRBJ2-5; 7 bases agree with TRBD2. The CDR3 region has the DNA TGCAGCGCCCAGACTGAGGGAGGGGAGCAGTACTTC. It codes for CSAQTEGGEQYF.